Presented here are 29 T cell receptor beta chains from one specimen sequenced in a study of prognosis after radiotherapy for stage I lung cancer (dated by TCRdb to the early 2020s). This sample was sequenced with an Illumina HiSeq 3000. Two rounds of multiplex PCR were performed to amplify the TCR beta CDR3 region from genomic DNA. In the first round of PCR, primers specific to each TRBV and TRBJ gene were used, and the primer sequences are filed in Chinese patent CN105087789A. TCRdb's own reprocessing of the public reads used fastp at Q25 and MiXCR and kept productive beta chains. One record per CDR3 amino acid sequence lists the most common genes and DNA. This sample lists 11,000 or so distinct CDR3 sequences; over 35% were detected once. About 53% of the sample lies in the top ten. The sequencing used PBMCs, collected before or after stereotactic body radiation therapy (not recorded which). The receptors here all came from a donor over 45 with non-small cell lung cancer.

Concerning this clonotype itself: The CDR3 does not close with the conserved phenylalanine or tryptophan, likely indicating a read error. The chain joins TRBV7-6 to TRBJ2-7, with D perhaps TRBD1 (6 bases). Between the trimmed V and J ends, which lost 3 bases and 4 bases, there was a span of 10 bases. Germline V lookup: CDR1 SGHVS, CDR2 FNYEAQ. The CDR3 length is 13 residues. CDR3 bases: TGTGCCAGCAGCTTTGGGACAACGTACGAGCAGTACCTC. Amino acids: CASSFGTTYEQYL.

The V call is TRBV28, the J call TRBJ1-2; TRBD1 aligns across 7 bases. Germline loops: CDR1 MDHEN, CDR2 SYDVKM. The CDR3 loop spans 17 amino acids. The ends lost 6 bases at V and 4 bases at J; junction bases unmatched: 17. CDR3 sequence (DNA): TGTGCCAGCAGCTCCTCGGGTGTAGGGGGCGCTGTCTATGGCTACACCTTC. This gives the protein CASSSSGVGGAVYGYTF.

The table lists this clonotype with many counts. This chain uses TRBV11-2 with TRBJ1-2; D is undetermined. V lost 0 bases and J lost 5, with 7 bases in between. In germline, CDR1 is SGHAT, CDR2 FQNNGV. The CDR3 is 13 amino acids. CDR3 in amino acids: CASSLDRLYGYTF. The CDR3 DNA sequence: TGTGCCAGCAGCTTAGATCGACTGTATGGCTACACCTTC.

By share, this clonotype ranks as medium-sized. The chain couples TRBV12-3 or TRBV12-4 to TRBJ2-2, with D unclear. There are 13 residues in the CDR3. Trimming removed 8 bases from V and 2 bases from J, with 9 bases in between. The CDR3 DNA is TGTGCCAGCTCCCAGGTTAACACCGGGGAGCTGTTTTTT. It yields the protein CASSQVNTGELFF.

The chain combines TRBV30 with TRBJ1-3; TRBD1 matches 9 bases. V was clipped by 2 bases and J by 4 bases; unmatched bases: 3. The germline CDR1 and CDR2 sequences are GTSNPN and SVGIG (reference sequence). This CDR3 region has 14 residues. The chain's CDR3 is CAWSRTGEGNTIYF. CDR3 sequence (DNA): TGTGCCTGGAGTCGGACAGGGGAAGGAAACACCATATATTTT.

About this clonotype: A far larger clone is off by one base, so a read error is likely. The J gene is TRBJ2-1, the V gene TRBV6-8; 9 bases align to TRBD2. The CDR3 has 17 residues. In germline, CDR1 is MNHGY, CDR2 SAAAGT. The CDR3 bases are TGTGCCAGCAGTTTCTCAGGTTCTAGCGGGATCTACAATGAGCAGTCCTTC. Translating it yields CASSFSGSSGIYNEQSF.

This clonotype was found many times. This sequence joins TRBV11-2 and TRBJ2-7, with TRBD2 matching over 10 bases. Germline lookup yields CDR1 SGHAT and CDR2 FQNNGV. CDR3 length equals 15 residues. The J segment lost 6 bases and the V segment lost 5 bases, leaving 10 bases of the junction unmatched. CDR3 loop: CASSRTSGTGGEQYV. For the CDR3, the DNA is TGTGCCAGCAGCAGGACTAGCGGTACCGGGGGCGAGCAGTACGTC.

This clonotype was counted many times. This chain links TRBV6-1 with TRBJ1-5, with D maybe TRBD1 (5 bases). This CDR3 has 13 amino acids. Trimming shortened V by 5 bases and J by 4 bases, and 9 bases separated the two germline ends. Germline CDR1 reads MNHNS; CDR2 reads SASEGT. As DNA, the CDR3 is TGTGCCAGCAGTATACAGGATAATCAGCCCCAGCATTTT. As protein: CASSIQDNQPQHF.

This clonotype has at least ten counts. The V call is TRBV10-3, the J call TRBJ2-7; D is perhaps TRBD2 (6 bases). The CDR3 covers 13 residues. V lost 8 bases to trimming and J lost 3 bases, with 14 bases between them. The germline V gene encodes CDR1 ENHRY and CDR2 SYGVKD. CDR3 sequence reads: CAIGIGGDYEQYV. As DNA, the CDR3 is TGTGCCATCGGGATTGGAGGGGACTACGAGCAGTACGTC.

Regarding this clonotype: At one boundary the junction diverges from the germline segment, which might be a read error. The gene calls are TRBV28 and TRBJ2-7; D gene uncertain. From germline, CDR1 is MDHEN and CDR2 SYDVKM. The CDR3 has 15 amino acids. The CDR3 bases are TGTGCCATCAGTTTATTCCAAGCAGGATCCTACGGGCAGTACTTC. It yields the protein CAISLFQAGSYGQYF.

This clonotype was detected only once. V is TRBV27 and J is TRBJ2-1; 8 bases agree with TRBD2. The CDR3 has 15 residues. V was pared by 0 bases and J by 5 bases, with 3 bases of the junction left unmatched. Germline loops: CDR1 MNHEY, CDR2 SMNVEV (reference sequence). CDR3 in DNA: TGTGCCAGCAGTTTATCTGCGACTAGCGACAATGAGCAGTTCTTC. Its translation is CASSLSATSDNEQFF.

This clonotype was detected many times. This rearrangement joins TRBV5-1 to TRBJ1-2; 7 bases are shared with TRBD1. CDR3 size: 14 residues. Germline CDR1 and CDR2: SGHRS and YFSETQ. With V trimmed by 3 bases and J by 7 bases, 9 bases remained unmatched. The CDR3 is CASSWSGTELGYTF. The CDR3 DNA sequence: TGCGCCAGCAGCTGGAGCGGGACAGAACTTGGCTACACCTTC.

This clonotype was seen at least ten times. The rearrangement uses TRBV12-3 or TRBV12-4 and TRBJ1-2; 9 positions match TRBD1. The ends lost 5 bases at V and 5 bases at J; junction bases unmatched: 6. The CDR3 covers 14 residues. CDR3 bases: TGTGCCAGCAGTCCGGGACAGGGAGGGTATGGCTACACCTTC. Translating it yields CASSPGQGGYGYTF.

A single count supports this clonotype. This chain joins TRBV5-1 and TRBJ1-3, with D uncertain. The V end lost 2 bases, the J end lost 0 bases, and 3 bases lay between the germline ends. Germline V lookup: CDR1 SGHRS, CDR2 YFSETQ. The CDR3 has 13 residues. The CDR3 region has the DNA TGCGCCAGCAGCTTCAGCTCTGGAAACACCATATATTTT. This codes for CASSFSSGNTIYF.

In its sample, this clonotype is medium-sized. The J gene is TRBJ2-7, the V gene TRBV12-3 or TRBV12-4; D not resolved. V lost 3 bases and J lost 2, with 8 bases in between. This CDR3 region has 13 residues. CDR3 nucleotides: TGTGCCAGCAGTTTCAGTAGGACCTACGAGCAGTACTTC. This sequence encodes CASSFSRTYEQYF.

With respect to this clonotype: The junction departs from germline at one end; a sequencing error may be responsible. J is TRBJ2-1 and V is TRBV9; no clear D gene. The CDR3 runs to 13 residues. Looked up from germline, CDR1 is SGDLS and CDR2 is YYNGEE. CDR3 region: CTSSLGSYNEQFF. The CDR3 region has the DNA TGTACCAGCAGCCTCGGCTCCTACAATGAGCAGTTCTTC.

The rearrangement links TRBV4-2 to TRBJ2-6, with 10 nucleotides matching TRBD1. Germline V gene lookup returns CDR1 LGHNA and CDR2 YNFKEQ. V trimming: 0 bases; J trimming: 1 base; junction bases outside the gene matches: 3. CDR3 length: 18 residues. Here the CDR3 DNA reads TGTGCCAGCAGCCAAGAGTGGACAGGGGGTTCTGGGGCCAACGTCCTGACTTTC. Protein sequence: CASSQEWTGGSGANVLTF.

This clonotype was detected ten times or more. The rearrangement uses TRBV20-1 and TRBJ2-3, with 13 bases identical to TRBD2. Losses at the gene ends were 2 bases for V and 5 bases for J; bases not matched to a gene: 4. The germline V gene has CDR1 DFQATT and CDR2 SNEGSKA (reference sequence). The CDR3 consists of 15 residues. The CDR3 nucleotides are TGCAGTGCTAGAACTAGCGGGGGGGCAGGAGATACGCAGTATTTT. Translation: CSARTSGGAGDTQYF.

This clonotype was observed a handful of times. The rearrangement links TRBV27 to TRBJ2-2; D assignment may be TRBD1 or TRBD2 (6 bases each). The CDR3 is made up of 14 amino acids. CDR1 and CDR2 from the germline V gene are MNHEY and SMNVEV (reference sequence). The V and J ends lost 7 bases and 5 bases respectively, with 14 bases between them. The CDR3 sequence is CASTGAYRTGELFF. The CDR3 region has the DNA TGTGCCAGCACGGGGGCTTACCGAACCGGGGAGCTGTTTTTT.

In its sample, this clonotype is medium-sized. V is TRBV30 and J is TRBJ2-3; possible D gene TRBD2, 6 bases. Germline assignment: CDR1 GTSNPN and CDR2 SVGIG (reference sequence). The CDR3 has 14 amino acids. The V end lost 1 base, the J end lost 2 bases, and 10 bases lay between the germline ends. CDR3 in DNA: TGTGCCTGGAGTGCGGGAGACTCCACAGATACGCAGTATTTT. This codes for CAWSAGDSTDTQYF.

On this clonotype itself: This probably arose from a read error, given a far larger clone one base away. The gene calls are TRBV7-2 and TRBJ2-3; D gene ambiguous. This CDR3 comprises 14 residues. Germline values: CDR1 SGHTA, CDR2 FQGNSA. This CDR3 reads CAGSDPRLADTQYF. Here the CDR3 DNA reads TGTGCCGGCAGCGACCCCCGATTAGCAGATACGCAGTATTTT.

CDR3 region: CASSLWVPGRSTYEQYF. In DNA, the CDR3 is TGTGCCAGCAGTTTATGGGTGCCGGGACGGTCTACCTACGAGCAGTACTTC. The chain couples TRBV27 to TRBJ2-7; D possibly matches TRBD1 or TRBD2 (5 bases each). The germline V and J ends were trimmed by 1 base and 2 bases, with 18 bases remaining between them. The germline CDR1 and CDR2 sequences are MNHEY and SMNVEV (reference sequence). CDR3 length equals 17 residues.

Details on this clonotype: The likely explanation is a read error, given a far larger clone one base away. This chain links TRBV6-1 with TRBJ2-1, with D hard to call. The CDR3 has 14 amino acids. Trimming stripped 3 bases from V and 7 bases from J, with 13 bases between. Germline V gene lookup returns CDR1 MNHNS and CDR2 SASEGT. The CDR3 sequence: CASSDSSRVNEQFF. The CDR3 DNA follows: TGTGCCAGCAGTGACTCGAGCCGCGTGAATGAGCAGTTCTTC.

This clonotype was recorded many times. This chain joins TRBV2 and TRBJ2-1; D is perhaps TRBD1 (5 bases). Germline loops: CDR1 SNHLY, CDR2 FYNNEI. Trimming shortened V by 5 bases and J by 5 bases, and 10 bases separated the two germline ends. The CDR3 loop spans 13 amino acids. The CDR3 DNA is TGTGCCAGCAGTCCCTACAGGAACAATGAGCAGTTCTTC. Encoded protein: CASSPYRNNEQFF.

Remarks on this clonotype: This sequence is one base from a far larger clone and is likely a read error. This chain links TRBV12-3 or TRBV12-4 with TRBJ2-1, with D tentatively TRBD2 (6 bases). V gave up 6 bases and J gave up 0 bases, with 9 bases separating them. The CDR3 is made up of 14 amino acids. The CDR3 loop is CASRGGVSYNEQFF. The CDR3 DNA reads as TGTGCCAGCAGAGGAGGGGTCTCCTACAATGAGCAGTTCTTC.

The chain employs TRBV12-3 or TRBV12-4 and TRBJ2-7; the D is unclear. Deletions cut 7 bases from V and 3 bases from J, with 13 bases between. The CDR3 loop spans 13 amino acids. The CDR3 region is CASNLCGLYEQYF. CDR3 DNA sequence: TGTGCCAGCAATCTTTGTGGGCTCTACGAGCAGTACTTC.

This clonotype showed up many times. The chain links TRBV19 to TRBJ2-7; 8 positions agree with TRBD2. The germline V gene encodes CDR1 LNHDA and CDR2 SQIVND (reference sequence). The CDR3 extends over 17 amino acids. V shed 5 bases, J shed 0 bases, and the junction held 12 bases outside the gene matches. CDR3 coding DNA: TGTGCCAGTAGTCTCAAGATTAGCGGGATTAGCTCCTACGAGCAGTACTTC. Translation: CASSLKISGISSYEQYF.

The chain links TRBV11-2 to TRBJ2-5, with D possibly called TRBD1 or TRBD2 (6 bases each). The CDR3 length is 13 residues. V lost 9 bases and J 1 base, leaving 12 bases between the germline ends. Per the germline V gene, CDR1 is SGHAT and CDR2 is FQNNGV. The DNA of the CDR3 is TGTGCCAGAAGGGGGGCAGGCCAAGAGACCCAGTACTTC. This codes for CARRGAGQETQYF.

The chain combines TRBV12-3 or TRBV12-4 with TRBJ2-1; D is unresolved. The V end lost 10 bases, the J end lost 4 bases, and 17 bases lay between the germline ends. The CDR3 runs to 14 residues. CDR3 in DNA: TGTGCCATTAACTACCCGACCGTATACAATGAGCAGTTCTTC. It codes for CAINYPTVYNEQFF.